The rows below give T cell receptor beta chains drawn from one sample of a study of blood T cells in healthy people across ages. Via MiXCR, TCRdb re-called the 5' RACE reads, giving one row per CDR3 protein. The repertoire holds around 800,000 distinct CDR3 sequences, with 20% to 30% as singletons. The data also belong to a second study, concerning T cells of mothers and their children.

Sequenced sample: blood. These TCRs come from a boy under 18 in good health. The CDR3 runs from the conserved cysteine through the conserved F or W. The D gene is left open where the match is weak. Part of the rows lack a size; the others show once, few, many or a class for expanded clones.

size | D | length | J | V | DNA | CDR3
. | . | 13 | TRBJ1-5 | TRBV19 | TGTGCCAGTAGTATAGACCGAGAGGAGCCCCAGCATTTT | CASSIDREEPQHF
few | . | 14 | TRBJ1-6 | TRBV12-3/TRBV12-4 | TGTGCCAGCAGTTTTGGACAGATTTATTCACCCCTCCACTTT | CASSFGQIYSPLHF
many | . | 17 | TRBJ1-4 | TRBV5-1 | TGCGCCAGCAGCCCCTCGGCGGGGGCAGGATCTAATGAAAAACTGTTTTTT | CASSPSAGAGSNEKLFF
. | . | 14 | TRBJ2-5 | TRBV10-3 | TGTGCCATCAGTGAGGGTGAAGTACAAGAGACCCAGTACTTC | CAISEGEVQETQYF
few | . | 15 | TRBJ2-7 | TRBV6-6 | TGTGCCAGCAGTCGTTCCGACAGTCCCAACTACGAGCAGTACTTC | CASSRSDSPNYEQYF
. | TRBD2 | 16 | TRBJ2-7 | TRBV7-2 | TGTGCCAGCAGCTCCCGGGGGGACCTAGGCATCGGCGAGCAGTACTTC | CASSSRGDLGIGEQYF
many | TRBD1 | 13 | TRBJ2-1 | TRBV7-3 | TGTGCCAGCAGCTTAAACAGGGGTAGTGAGCAGTTCTTC | CASSLNRGSEQFF
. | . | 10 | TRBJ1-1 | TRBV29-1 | TGCAGCGTTGGAAACACTGAAGCTTTCTTT | CSVGNTEAFF
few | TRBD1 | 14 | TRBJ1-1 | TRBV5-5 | TGTGCCAGCGGACAGGGAATTGGGGGCACTGAAGCTTTCTTT | CASGQGIGGTEAFF
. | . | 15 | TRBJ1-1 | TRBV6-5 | TGTGCCAGCAGTTACTCGAGGAGCATGAACACTGAAGCTTTCTTT | CASSYSRSMNTEAFF
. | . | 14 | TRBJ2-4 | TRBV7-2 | TGTGCCAGCAGCCTCAACCTCTTCGGAAACATTCAGTACTTC | CASSLNLFGNIQYF
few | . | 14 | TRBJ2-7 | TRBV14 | TGTGCCAGCAGCCAAGTATTTGAGGGTGGCGAGCAGTACTTC | CASSQVFEGGEQYF
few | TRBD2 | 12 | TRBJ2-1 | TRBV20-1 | TGCAGTTCGACTAGCGCCTGGGGGGAGCAGTTCTTC | CSSTSAWGEQFF
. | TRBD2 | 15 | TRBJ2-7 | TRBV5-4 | TGTGCCAGCAGCTTTGAAGCGGGGGGGCGGTACGAGCAGTACTTC | CASSFEAGGRYEQYF
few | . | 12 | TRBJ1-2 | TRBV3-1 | TGTGCCAGCAGCCATTTGGAGGATGGCTACACCTTC | CASSHLEDGYTF
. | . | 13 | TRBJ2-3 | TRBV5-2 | TGTGCCAGCAACAGGAGGGTCTCTGATACGCAGTATTTT | CASNRRVSDTQYF
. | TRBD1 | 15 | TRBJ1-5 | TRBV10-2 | TGCGCCAGCGGGACCGACAGGGGCTATAGTCAGCCCCAGCATTTT | CASGTDRGYSQPQHF
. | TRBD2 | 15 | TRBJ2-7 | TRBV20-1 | TGCAGTGCCCTACCCCAGCGGGGGTCGTCCTACGAGCAGTACTTC | CSALPQRGSSYEQYF
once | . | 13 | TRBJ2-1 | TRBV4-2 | TGTGCCAGCAGCTCTCCAGGGCGGGATGAGCAGTTCTTC | CASSSPGRDEQFF
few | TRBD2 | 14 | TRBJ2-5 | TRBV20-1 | TGCAGTGCTAGCCCTAGCGGGCAACAAGAGACCCAGTACTTC | CSASPSGQQETQYF
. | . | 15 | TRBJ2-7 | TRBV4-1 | TGCGCCAGCAGCATAAGCCTCCGGGATGGAAACGAGCAGTACTTC | CASSISLRDGNEQYF
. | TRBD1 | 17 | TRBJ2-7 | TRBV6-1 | TGTGCCAGCAGCCCAGCCGAGGGACAGGGGGCTTGGGGCGAGCAGTACTTC | CASSPAEGQGAWGEQYF
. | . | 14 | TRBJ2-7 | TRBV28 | TGTGCCAGCAGTCCCTGGACCGGCGCGGGGGAGCAGTACTTC | CASSPWTGAGEQYF
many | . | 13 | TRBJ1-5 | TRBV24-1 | TGTGCCACCAGTGACACGGGGAATCAGCCCCAGCATTTT | CATSDTGNQPQHF
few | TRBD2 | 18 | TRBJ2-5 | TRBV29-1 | TGCAGCGTTGAAGCGGTCCCGGGACTAGCGGGAGTCAGGGAGACCCAGTACTTC | CSVEAVPGLAGVRETQYF
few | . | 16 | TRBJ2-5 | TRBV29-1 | TGCAGCGTTGAAGATGAGGACGGACCAGACCAAGAGACCCAGTACTTC | CSVEDEDGPDQETQYF
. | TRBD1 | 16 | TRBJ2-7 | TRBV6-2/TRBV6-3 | TGTGCCAGCAGTTACGGGGCTCAGGGGGCCTCCTACGAGCAGTACTTC | CASSYGAQGASYEQYF
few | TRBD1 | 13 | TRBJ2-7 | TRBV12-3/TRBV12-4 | TGTGCCAGCACCTGGGACAGCCCCTACGAGCAGTACTTC | CASTWDSPYEQYF
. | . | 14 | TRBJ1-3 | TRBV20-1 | TGCAGTGCTAAACTCGGGCCCTCTGGAAACACCATATATTTT | CSAKLGPSGNTIYF
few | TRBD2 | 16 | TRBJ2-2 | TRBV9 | TGTGCCAGCAGCGCCAGACTAGCGGGAGGCGCCGGGGAGCTGTTTTTT | CASSARLAGGAGELFF
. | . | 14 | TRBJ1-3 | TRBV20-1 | TGCAGTGCAATCACAGGGTACTCTGGAAACACCATATATTTT | CSAITGYSGNTIYF
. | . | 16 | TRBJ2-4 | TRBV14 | TGTGCCAGCAGCCAAGCCCAAGGACAGTTCAAAAACATTCAGTACTTC | CASSQAQGQFKNIQYF
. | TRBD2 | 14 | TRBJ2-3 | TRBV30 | TGTGCCTGGAATAGCGGGGGGGCCGGAGATACGCAGTATTTT | CAWNSGGAGDTQYF
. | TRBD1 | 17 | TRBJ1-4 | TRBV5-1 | TGCGCCAGCAGCTTGTCTGCCCCCGGGACAGGGTTCGGAAAACTGTTTTTT | CASSLSAPGTGFGKLFF
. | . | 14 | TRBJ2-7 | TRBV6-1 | TGTGCCAGCAGTGAGACAGCCAAGGACTACGAGCAGTACTTC | CASSETAKDYEQYF
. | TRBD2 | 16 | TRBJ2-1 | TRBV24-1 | TGTGCCACCAGTGGGACGCGGGGGGGCTCCTACAATGAGCAGTTCTTC | CATSGTRGGSYNEQFF